This TCR beta chain was sequenced during a study of response to subunit inactivated influenza vaccine listed by TCRdb under 2018. General notes on the study: Deep quantitative profiling of the T cell receptor repertoire was used in the study to follow responses to a trivalent subunit inactivated influenza vaccine.

Receptor libraries were prepared by RT-PCR. TCRdb lists the instrument as Illumina HiSeq 2500. TCRdb trimmed public reads at Q25 via fastp, called clones via MiXCR and kept in-frame beta chains. Here each entry gathers all rows of one CDR3 protein and keeps the most common genes and DNA. The sample data list fewer than 250,000 distinct CDR3 sequences, and 14% of these were observed just once. Of the sample, approximately 30% is held by the ten largest clones. The full study reports these points: The authors suggested that each seasonal influenza vaccination may recruit only a limited number of new T cells.

This clonotype was seen a handful of times. Its cognate antigen has yet to be identified. Nothing much larger sits one base from this clone, and base qualities are not available. From the germline V gene (reference sequence), CDR1 is MNHEY and CDR2 is SMNVEV. Inclusive of the bounding cysteine and phenylalanine, the CDR3 is 16 residues long. Solely the CDR3 DNA is kept, with 48 bases framed from the first base. Relative to germline, V is 5 bases shorter and J is 10 bases shorter, with 21 bases between their ends. Material: CD8+ T cells sorted from PBMCs, obtained roughly 5 days after vaccination. In this chain, TRBV27 is recombined with TRBJ1-6; the D gene is perhaps TRBD1, from 5 matching bases. The TCR sequence derives from a man between 50 and 59 years old who received an inactivated influenza vaccine. Donor details come from another sample of the same person, matched by shared clones. The nucleotides read TGTGCCAGCAGTCTGCTCCCGGGGCCTAATTCATCACCCCTCCACTTT. It encodes CASSLLPGPNSSPLHF.